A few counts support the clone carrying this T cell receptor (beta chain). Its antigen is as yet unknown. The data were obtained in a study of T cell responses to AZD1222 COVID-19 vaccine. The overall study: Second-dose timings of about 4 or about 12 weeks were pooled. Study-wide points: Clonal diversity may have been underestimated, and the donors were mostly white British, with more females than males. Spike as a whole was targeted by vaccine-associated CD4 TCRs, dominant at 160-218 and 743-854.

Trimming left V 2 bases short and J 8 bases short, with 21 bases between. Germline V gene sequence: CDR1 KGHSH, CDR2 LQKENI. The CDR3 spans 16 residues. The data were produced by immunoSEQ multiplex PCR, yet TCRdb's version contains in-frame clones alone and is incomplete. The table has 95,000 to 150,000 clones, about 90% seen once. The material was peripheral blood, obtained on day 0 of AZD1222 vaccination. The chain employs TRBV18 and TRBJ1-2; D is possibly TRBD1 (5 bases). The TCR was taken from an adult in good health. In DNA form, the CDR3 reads TGTGCCAGCTCACCAACAACAGGCCCTCCCAGGAGGGGCTACACCTTC. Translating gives CASSPTTGPPRRGYTF.